The 26 T cell receptor beta chains presented below share a single source sample, sequenced in a study of Graves' ophthalmopathy and Graves' hyperthyroidism. Amplification from RNA transcripts yielded the TCR beta CDR3 regions. The workflow started with a first-round RT-PCR run with HTBI primers and then moved on to a second-round multiplex PCR. MiXCR, applied by TCRdb to the multiplex PCR reads, yields one record per CDR3 protein. The sample contains around 1.1 million distinct CDR3 sequences, about 36% of which appear only once. Sequencing was done on a sample of peripheral blood or thyroid tissue (not recorded which). The receptors here all came from an adult man with Graves' hyperthyroidism.

In regard to this clonotype: The CDR3 does not end in the conserved phenylalanine or tryptophan, so this is likely a read error. The limits of the CDR3 on the DNA are not certain, so only TCRdb's listed CDR3 is given. The rearrangement links TRBV7-9 to TRBJ2-5. A total of 8 residues make up the CDR3, ends included. In germline, CDR1 is SEHNR, CDR2 FQNEAQ (reference sequence). This CDR3 reads CASSLGDI.

This clonotype has at least ten counts. Compared with germline, one end of the junction differs, possibly owing to a read error. This chain joins TRBV4-3 and TRBJ1-1; 9 nucleotides agree with TRBD1. The CDR3 length is 14 residues. Germline values: CDR1 LGHNA, CDR2 YSLEER. This chain's CDR3 is CASSPGTGRTEAFF. The CDR3 DNA sequence: TGTGCCAGCAGCCCCGGGACAGGGCGCACTGAAGCTTTCTTT.

This clonotype was detected once. The chain carries TRBV20-1 and TRBJ1-2, with D unresolved. With 1 base removed from V and 6 bases from J, the gap between germline ends came to 12 bases. Germline V CDR1 and CDR2: DFQATT, SNEGSKA (reference sequence). There are 13 residues in the CDR3. CDR3 nucleotide sequence: TGCAGTGCTAGAGGTCATTTGATGAATGGCTACACCTTC. This codes for CSARGHLMNGYTF.

The chain uses TRBV29-1 and TRBJ2-5; D remains unclear. The end of the DNA aligns better with TRBJ2-1, so the J call may be wrong. The CDR3 has 16 amino acids. Germline values: CDR1 SQVTM, CDR2 ANQGSEA. The CDR3: CSVEDQERRVYNEQFF. The CDR3 DNA is TGCAGCGTTGAAGATCAGGAGAGAAGGGTTTACAATGAGCAGTTCTTC.

This clonotype was detected only a few times. The rearrangement uses TRBV6-2 or TRBV6-3 and TRBJ1-1; D is uncertain. Germline loops: CDR1 MNHEY, CDR2 SVGEGT. CDR3 length: 14 residues. Trimming removed 9 bases from V and 5 bases from J, with 19 bases in between. The CDR3 bases are TGTGCCAGTAATGGAGTCTCCCGCTGGACTGAAGCTTTCTTT. Its translation is CASNGVSRWTEAFF.

This clonotype was counted only a few times. The chain employs TRBV9 and TRBJ1-4; no clear D. Germline assignment: CDR1 SGDLS and CDR2 YYNGEE. The length of the CDR3 is 15 residues. The V end was cut by 0 bases, the J end by 5 bases, with 11 bases between. In nucleotides, the CDR3 is TGTGCCAGCAGCGTAGACCCCGGGCCGAATGAAAAACTGTTTTTT. Its translation is CASSVDPGPNEKLFF.

Note on this clonotype: One junction end disagrees with the germline gene, perhaps due to a read error. This sequence joins TRBV29-1 and TRBJ2-7; D may be TRBD1 (5 bases). The CDR3 contains 13 residues. Germline-derived CDR1 and CDR2 are SQVTM and ANQGSEA. The CDR3 reads CSVEVQGTYEQCF. Written as DNA, the CDR3 is TGCAGCGTTGAGGTTCAGGGCACCTACGAGCAGTGCTTC.

V and J are TRBV10-2 and TRBJ2-5; tentative D call: TRBD1 (6 bases). The V gene's germline CDR1 is WSHSY and CDR2 SAAADI. V was trimmed by 6 bases and J by 2 bases, leaving 16 bases between them. The CDR3 consists of 15 residues. CDR3 sequence reads: CASSLGGHLQETQYF. The CDR3 DNA sequence: TGCGCCAGCAGCTTAGGGGGACACTTACAAGAGACCCAGTACTTC.

Only a few counts were recorded for this clonotype. The chain carries TRBV15 and TRBJ2-5; D is tentatively TRBD1 or TRBD2 (5 bases each). The V gene lost 3 bases and the J gene lost 2 bases, with 13 bases spanning the gap. The CDR3 consists of 15 residues. Germline lookup yields CDR1 LNHNV and CDR2 YYDKDF (reference sequence). The CDR3 bases are TGTGCCACCAGCAGTGGGTGGGGGTATCAAGAGACCCAGTACTTC. Protein: CATSSGWGYQETQYF.

V is TRBV7-9 and J is TRBJ2-7, with D possibly matching TRBD2 (6 bases). From germline, CDR1 is SEHNR and CDR2 FQNEAQ (reference sequence). Trimming pared 0 bases from V and 6 bases from J, leaving 18 bases between. This CDR3 is 16 amino acids long. CDR3 residues: CASSLAGVTSRGEQYF. The CDR3 nucleotides are TGTGCCAGCAGCTTAGCAGGGGTGACTAGTAGGGGCGAGCAGTACTTC.

The chain has TRBV10-3 and TRBJ1-2, with 8 bases that match TRBD1. CDR1 and CDR2 (germline): ENHRY, SYGVKD. J lost 4 bases, V lost 4 bases, and 11 bases had no gene match. The length of the CDR3 is 16 residues. In nucleotides, the CDR3 is TGTGCCATCAGTGCAAGTGACAGGGGTTCCCTCTATGGCTACACCTTC. It encodes CAISASDRGSLYGYTF.

This clonotype appeared a few times. The junction and the germline gene differ at one end; a read error may be behind it. V gene TRBV20-1 combines with J gene TRBJ1-1; maybe TRBD1 (6 bases). Germline V gives CDR1 DFQATT, CDR2 SNEGSKA (reference sequence). This CDR3 comprises 14 residues. The CDR3 sequence is CSTRGGGPGTEAFF. DNA for the CDR3: TGCAGTACTAGAGGGGGGGGGCCTGGGACTGAAGCTTTCTTT.

This clonotype was found a few times. The gene calls are TRBV5-1 and TRBJ2-2; 10 nucleotides line up with TRBD2. After removal of 4 bases from V and 2 bases from J, the junction contained 5 bases not matched to a gene. Germline V lookup: CDR1 SGHRS, CDR2 YFSETQ. The CDR3 length is 16 residues. This chain's CDR3 is CASSKSGRANTGELFF. The DNA for the CDR3 is TGCGCCAGCAGCAAAAGCGGGAGGGCTAACACCGGGGAGCTGTTTTTT.

This clonotype was observed many times. The chain has TRBV7-9 and TRBJ1-1; no clear D. This CDR3 has 17 amino acids. The germline gives CDR1 SEHNR, CDR2 FQNEAQ (reference sequence). Trimming stripped 1 base from V and 4 bases from J, with 19 bases between. CDR3: CASSLVSRRGFGTEAFF. The CDR3 DNA is TGTGCCAGCAGCTTAGTGTCGCGCCGGGGTTTCGGCACTGAAGCTTTCTTT.

As for this clonotype: One junction end does not reproduce the germline sequence, and a read error may be involved. V gene TRBV7-2 combines with J gene TRBJ1-1; D possibly corresponds to TRBD1 (5 bases). This CDR3 is 14 amino acids long. Germline values: CDR1 SGHTA, CDR2 FQGNSA. The CDR3 bases are TGTGCCGGCAGCTTGACAGCGAGGAACACTGAAACTTTCTTT. It specifies CAGSLTARNTETFF.

Comments on this clonotype: A clone one base away is much larger, so this may be a read error. This chain uses TRBV20-1 with TRBJ1-1; the D gene is possibly TRBD1 (6 bases). This CDR3 contains 12 residues. CDR1 DFQATT and CDR2 SNEGSKA come from the germline V gene (reference sequence). V was shortened by 6 bases and J by 6 bases, with 14 bases between the two germline ends. CDR3 amino acids: CSASDGGAEAFF. For the CDR3, the DNA is TGCAGTGCAAGTGACGGGGGCGCTGAAGCTTTCTTT.

This clonotype came up many times. At one boundary the junction diverges from the germline segment, which might be a read error. As DNA, the CDR3 is TGTGCCAGCAGGGAAGGGACTAGCGGGAGTTACGAGCAGTACTTC. Its protein product is CASREGTSGSYEQYF. V is TRBV2 and J is TRBJ2-7; 14 bases are a match to TRBD2. CDR1 and CDR2 from the germline V gene are SNHLY and FYNNEI. This CDR3 spans 15 amino acids.

V usage is TRBV6-1 and J usage is TRBJ1-1; maybe TRBD1 (6 bases). The V gene lost 11 bases and the J gene lost 1 base, with 14 bases spanning the gap. The length of the CDR3 is 13 residues. CDR1 and CDR2 from the germline V gene are MNHNS and SASEGT. The CDR3 region is CAARQAGNTEAFF. The DNA for the CDR3 is TGTGCCGCCAGACAGGCGGGGAACACTGAAGCTTTCTTT.

This clonotype has more than one count but fewer than ten. V is TRBV7-8 and J is TRBJ1-2; D is uncertain. This CDR3 is built from 15 residues. CDR1 is SGHVS, CDR2 FQNEAQ, per germline. The V end lost 1 base, the J end lost 4 bases, and 13 bases lay between the germline ends. CDR3 sequence: CASSLGRVRSYGYTF. The CDR3 DNA follows: TGTGCCAGCAGCTTAGGTAGAGTGAGGTCCTATGGCTACACCTTC.

This clonotype was picked up many times. This chain links TRBV11-1 with TRBJ2-6; 7 nucleotides align to TRBD2. Germline CDR1 is SGHAT and CDR2 is FQDESV (reference sequence). J gave up 3 bases and V 5 bases, and 16 bases lay outside the gene matches. CDR3 length: 19 residues. CDR3 nucleotide sequence: TGTGCCAGCAGCCACCTTGCAGCGGGAAAAAGTGTTGGGGCCAACGTCCTGACTTTC. Translating it yields CASSHLAAGKSVGANVLTF.

This clonotype has a count of ten or more. The chain has TRBV29-1 and TRBJ1-6, with D perhaps matching TRBD1 (6 bases). V was shortened by 3 bases and J by 9 bases, with 21 bases between the two germline ends. Germline V CDR1 and CDR2: SQVTM, ANQGSEA. The CDR3 contains 16 residues. CDR3 coding DNA: TGCAGCGTTGATGCTGGCAGGGGAATTCCCCCTTCACCCCTCCACTTT. Residues: CSVDAGRGIPPSPLHF. The full variable domain, rest sourced from reference TRBV29-1 and TRBJ1-6, is SAVISQKPSRDICQRGTSLTIQCQVDSQVTMMFWYRQQPGQSLTLIATANQGSEATYESGFVIDKFPISRPNLTFSTLTVSNMSPEDSSIYLCSVDAGRGIPPSPLHFGNGTRLTVT.

The chain has TRBV10-3 and TRBJ1-4; TRBD1 matches 8 bases. Trimming cost V 10 bases and J 6 bases; bases outside gene matches: 10. Per the germline V gene, CDR1 is ENHRY and CDR2 is SYGVKD. The CDR3 sequence is 14 residues long. The CDR3 nucleotides are TGTGCCACCAGCCCGGGACAGGCTGATGAAAAACTGTTTTTT. Encoded protein: CATSPGQADEKLFF.

The V gene is TRBV5-1, the J gene TRBJ1-2; 9 bases are a match to TRBD1. The V gene's germline CDR1 is SGHRS and CDR2 YFSETQ. The CDR3 sequence is 13 residues long. J lost 5 bases, V lost 5 bases, and 4 bases had no gene match. The CDR3, as DNA: TGCGCCAGCAGGGCTGGACAGGGGTATGGCTACACCTTC. Amino acid sequence: CASRAGQGYGYTF.

The rearrangement links TRBV7-2 to TRBJ2-5, with D possibly being TRBD1 or TRBD2 (5 bases each). Germline V CDR1 and CDR2: SGHTA, FQGNSA. V shed 5 bases and J shed 11 bases, with 18 bases lying between them. There are 13 residues in the CDR3. In DNA, the CDR3 is TGTGCCAGCAGCGGCAGGGTGGGAGTTCAACAGTACTTC. This translates into CASSGRVGVQQYF.

This clonotype was seen at least ten times. The chain has TRBV19 and TRBJ2-6, with 7 nucleotides matching TRBD1. This CDR3 contains 15 residues. Germline V CDR1 and CDR2: LNHDA, SQIVND (reference sequence). J lost 2 bases, V lost 4 bases, and 2 bases had no gene match. The CDR3 protein is CASSTTGAGANVLTF. CDR3 DNA: TGTGCCAGTAGTACAACAGGGGCTGGGGCCAACGTCCTGACTTTC.

DNA of the CDR3: TGCGCCAGCAGCCCTCGGAGCAGACTTACTAATGAAAAACTGTTTTTT. Protein: CASSPRSRLTNEKLFF. The gene calls are TRBV4-3 and TRBJ1-4; D not certain. Germline loops: CDR1 LGHNA, CDR2 YSLEER. The CDR3 loop spans 16 amino acids. Trimming removed 4 bases from V and 2 bases from J, with 14 bases in between.